This T cell receptor (beta chain) was identified in a study of monozygotic twins with inflammatory bowel disease. TCRdb reprocessed the 5' RACE reads, keeping one entry per CDR3 protein, no DNA. Its clone listing holds about 140,000 distinct CDR3 sequences. The source is a human donor with ulcerative colitis or Crohn's disease, or a healthy co-twin of an affected twin (not recorded which). Sequencing was done on a sample of blood.

CDR3 residues: CASSEDAWTEAFF. The rearrangement links TRBV6-4 to TRBJ1-1. The CDR3 spans 13 residues. Germline V gene data show CDR1 as MRHNA and CDR2 as SNTAGT.